This entry lists 22 T cell receptor beta chains sequenced from one sample in a study of beta chain features in type 1 diabetes. Expressed TCRB transcripts got sequenced, as all isolated RNA was reverse transcribed. TCRdb keeps only in-frame clones here, not all; method: immunoSEQ multiplex PCR. The sample has 240,000 or so clones; around a quarter are singletons. Sequenced: central memory CD4+ T cells from blood. These receptors were taken from a man aged 30 to 39 in good health.

This clone was seen more than once but under ten times. This chain connects TRBV4-2 to TRBJ1-2; 7 bases fit TRBD1. Germline CDR1 and CDR2: LGHNA and YNFKEQ. The CDR3 length is 13 residues. V was pared by 5 bases and J by 6 bases, with 6 bases of the junction left unmatched. CDR3 coding DNA: TGTGCCAGCAGCTTAGACAGGGACGATGGCTACACCTTC. As protein: CASSLDRDDGYTF.

V and J are TRBV7-7 and TRBJ2-3, with no clear D. This CDR3 contains 13 residues. Trimming took off 3 bases at V and 3 bases at J, with 7 bases between the two ends. Germline CDR1 is SSHAT and CDR2 is FNYEAQ (reference sequence). DNA of the CDR3: TGTGCCAGCAGCTTCCGCGTTACAGATACGCAGTATTTT. Amino acids: CASSFRVTDTQYF.

As for this clone: Given a much more abundant clone one base away, this may be a read error. The genes are TRBV7-9 and TRBJ1-2; TRBD1 aligns across 8 bases. The V segment lost 4 bases and the J segment 8 bases; nucleotides outside the gene matches: 3. CDR1 is SEHNR and CDR2 is FQNEAQ in the germline V gene (reference sequence). The CDR3 loop spans 12 amino acids. As DNA, the CDR3 is TGTGCCAGCAGCTCGGACAGGGCGGGCTACACCTTC. It yields the protein CASSSDRAGYTF.

This clone has more than one count but fewer than ten. The chain employs TRBV7-2 and TRBJ2-7, with D perhaps TRBD2 (6 bases). CDR1 and CDR2 from the germline V gene are SGHTA and FQGNSA. The V end was cut by 5 bases, the J end by 2 bases, with 13 bases between. The CDR3 runs 14 residues. CDR3 region: CASSALADPYEQYF. The CDR3 bases are TGTGCCAGCAGCGCTTTAGCGGACCCCTACGAGCAGTACTTC.

The V call is TRBV2, the J call TRBJ1-2; perhaps TRBD1 as D (5 bases). The V gene lost 7 bases and the J gene lost 4 bases, with 10 bases spanning the gap. Germline V gives CDR1 SNHLY, CDR2 FYNNEI. The CDR3 has 12 amino acids. DNA of the CDR3: TGTGCCAGCATGGATAGGGGCTATGGCTACACCTTC. It yields the protein CASMDRGYGYTF.

The chain combines TRBV29-1 with TRBJ1-1; a weak D match, TRBD1 (5 bases). Germline CDR1 SQVTM, CDR2 ANQGSEA. CDR3 length: 12 residues. V was cut by 6 bases and J by 6 bases, with 14 bases left in between. The CDR3 here is CSVGDLVAEAFF. The CDR3 DNA sequence: TGCAGCGTGGGGGACCTGGTGGCTGAAGCTTTCTTT. Looking up the rest from reference TRBV29-1 and TRBJ1-1 gives the full variable domain: SAVISQKPSRDICQRGTSLTIQCQVDSQVTMMFWYRQQPGQSLTLIATANQGSEATYESGFVIDKFPISRPNLTFSTLTVSNMSPEDSSIYLCSVGDLVAEAFFGQGTRLTVV.

The rearrangement joins TRBV11-2 to TRBJ1-6; D remains unclear. CDR1 is SGHAT and CDR2 is FQNNGV in the germline V gene. CDR3 length: 14 residues. Trimming shortened V by 5 bases and J by 9 bases, and 14 bases separated the two germline ends. The CDR3 nucleotides read TGTGCCAGCAGCCCAGGCTGGGCGTCTTCACCCCTCCACTTT. Its protein is CASSPGWASSPLHF.

This CDR3 reads CSVGDSSYGYTF. CDR3 sequence (DNA): TGCAGCGTCGGGGACAGCAGCTATGGCTACACCTTC. The V and J genes are TRBV29-1 and TRBJ1-2, with 7 bases aligning to TRBD1. CDR3 length: 12 residues. V shed 6 bases, J shed 4 bases, and the junction held 5 bases outside the gene matches. Germline CDR1 reads SQVTM; CDR2 reads ANQGSEA. Full variable domain (rest looked up from reference TRBV29-1 and TRBJ1-2): SAVISQKPSRDICQRGTSLTIQCQVDSQVTMMFWYRQQPGQSLTLIATANQGSEATYESGFVIDKFPISRPNLTFSTLTVSNMSPEDSSIYLCSVGDSSYGYTFGSGTRLTVV.

A few counts support this clone. This chain links TRBV7-2 with TRBJ2-5; TRBD2 aligns across 11 bases. Trimming took 1 base from V and 1 from J; bases not matched to a gene: 2. CDR3 length: 16 residues. CDR1 SGHTA and CDR2 FQGNSA come from the germline V gene. The CDR3 region is CASSLDGLAGQETQYF. The CDR3 DNA reads as TGTGCCAGCAGCTTAGATGGACTAGCGGGCCAAGAGACCCAGTACTTC.

The chain combines TRBV9 with TRBJ2-7, with a weak D call TRBD2 (6 bases). Per germline, CDR1 SGDLS and CDR2 YYNGEE. This CDR3 is 18 amino acids long. The V end was cut by 3 bases, the J end by 0 bases, with 22 bases between. In DNA form, the CDR3 reads TGTGCCAGCAGCGACCGGGAGCTAAACCCCCATAGCTCCTACGAGCAGTACTTC. Its protein is CASSDRELNPHSSYEQYF.

The chain links TRBV19 to TRBJ2-5; D unclear. Trimming took off 7 bases at V and 0 bases at J, with 9 bases between the two ends. Germline values: CDR1 LNHDA, CDR2 SQIVND (reference sequence). The CDR3 is 13 residues long. CDR3 sequence (DNA): TGTGCCAGTAAGAACCTGTACCAAGAGACCCAGTACTTC. Protein sequence: CASKNLYQETQYF. Together with reference TRBV19 and TRBJ2-5, the CDR3 gives the full variable domain: DGGITQSPKYLFRKEGQNVTLSCEQNLNHDAMYWYRQDPGQGLRLIYYSQIVNDFQKGDIAEGYSVSREKKESFPLTVTSAQKNPTAFYLCASKNLYQETQYFGPGTRLLVL.

This clone was seen only once. The CDR3: CASRLGQGSNQPQHF. The CDR3 nucleotides read TGTGCCAGCAGATTGGGACAGGGGAGCAATCAGCCCCAGCATTTT. This chain connects TRBV6-5 to TRBJ1-5, with 10 bases aligning to TRBD1. Germline V gene data show CDR1 as MNHEY and CDR2 as SVGAGI. CDR3 length equals 15 residues. The J segment lost 1 base and the V segment lost 6 bases, leaving 3 bases of the junction unmatched.

The rearrangement links TRBV28 to TRBJ2-1, with 10 bases lining up with TRBD2. In germline, CDR1 is MDHEN, CDR2 SYDVKM. Trimming at V came to 5 bases and at J to 5 bases, leaving 6 bases not matched to a gene. The CDR3 is 15 amino acids. As DNA, the CDR3 is TGTGCCAGCAGTCTAAGCGGGAGGGCCCACAATGAGCAGTTCTTC. As protein: CASSLSGRAHNEQFF.

In this sample, this clone turned up a few times. This chain connects TRBV7-2 to TRBJ1-2, with a tentative D call TRBD1 (6 bases). CDR3 size: 14 residues. V was shortened by 4 bases and J by 4 bases, with 13 bases between the two germline ends. CDR1 and CDR2 from the germline V gene are SGHTA and FQGNSA. In DNA, the CDR3 is TGTGCCAGCAGCTCCAGGGGAATGGGCTATGGCTACACCTTC. This translates into CASSSRGMGYGYTF.

There are a few counts of this clone. The V call is TRBV29-1, the J call TRBJ1-2, with D maybe TRBD1 (6 bases). V lost 4 bases and J lost 2, with 11 bases in between. Looked up from germline, CDR1 is SQVTM and CDR2 is ANQGSEA. The CDR3 extends over 13 amino acids. CDR3 sequence: CSVADSPNYGYTF. The CDR3 nucleotides read TGCAGCGTTGCGGACAGCCCCAACTATGGCTACACCTTC.

This chain links TRBV9 with TRBJ2-1, with 9 bases lining up with TRBD2. CDR3 length: 20 residues. Trimming removed 3 bases from V and 0 bases from J; junction bases left unmatched: 16. The germline V gene encodes CDR1 SGDLS and CDR2 YYNGEE. As DNA, the CDR3 is TGTGCCAGCAGCGCTCCTTCGGGGTCCTCAGCGGGAGGCTCCTACAATGAGCAGTTCTTC. This gives the protein CASSAPSGSSAGGSYNEQFF. Based on the CDR3 plus reference TRBV9 and TRBJ2-1, the full variable domain is DSGVTQTPKHLITATGQRVTLRCSPRSGDLSVYWYQQSLDQGLQFLIQYYNGEERAKGNILERFSAQQFPDLHSELNLSSLELGDSALYFCASSAPSGSSAGGSYNEQFFGPGTRLTVL.

The J gene is TRBJ2-1, the V gene TRBV5-1; D perhaps matches TRBD1 (6 bases). V lost 3 bases, J lost 10 bases, and 14 bases lay in between. Germline CDR1 and CDR2: SGHRS and YFSETQ. This CDR3 comprises 13 residues. CDR3 DNA: TGCGCCAGCAGCTCGACATCCGGGACAGAGCAGTTCTTC. This gives the protein CASSSTSGTEQFF.

This clone was counted at least ten times. V usage is TRBV28 and J usage is TRBJ2-7, with 7 nucleotides matching TRBD1. The ends lost 4 bases at V and 1 base at J; junction bases unmatched: 4. Germline V lookup: CDR1 MDHEN, CDR2 SYDVKM. The CDR3 totals 14 residues. The CDR3 reads CASSSFRGSYEQYF. In nucleotides, the CDR3 is TGTGCCAGCAGTTCATTCAGGGGGTCCTACGAGCAGTACTTC.

The chain has TRBV5-1 and TRBJ2-1; weak D call: TRBD2 (6 bases). CDR3 size: 15 residues. V dropped 4 bases and J dropped 5 bases, with 16 bases sitting between them. Germline-derived CDR1 and CDR2 are SGHRS and YFSETQ. This CDR3 is CASSLRDSGNNEQFF. Here the CDR3 DNA reads TGCGCCAGCAGCCTACGGGACTCAGGCAACAATGAGCAGTTCTTC.

This rearrangement joins TRBV9 to TRBJ2-6; TRBD1 matches at 8 bases. The CDR3 is 17 amino acids. J was trimmed by 0 bases and V by 3 bases; bases with no gene match: 5. CDR1 is SGDLS, CDR2 YYNGEE, per germline. The CDR3 DNA reads TGTGCCAGCAGCGAGGGACAGGCCTACTCTGGGGCCAACGTCCTGACTTTC. As protein: CASSEGQAYSGANVLTF.

J is TRBJ2-5 and V is TRBV10-3; TRBD2 matches at 7 bases. This CDR3 comprises 14 residues. The ends lost 6 bases at V and 2 bases at J; junction bases unmatched: 6. Looked up from germline, CDR1 is ENHRY and CDR2 is SYGVKD. CDR3 DNA: TGTGCCATCAGGCGAGCGGGACCACAAGAGACCCAGTACTTC. This encodes CAIRRAGPQETQYF.

Regarding this clone: This sequence may be a read error, since a much larger clone differs from it by one base. Other DNA sequences in this specimen translate into the identical CDR3. This chain connects TRBV23-1 to TRBJ1-5; possible D gene TRBD1, 6 bases. TRBV23-1 is flagged as an ORF with uncertain function. Between the trimmed V and J ends, which lost 3 bases and 5 bases, there was a span of 17 bases. The CDR3 has 16 amino acids. CDR3 sequence reads: CASSQLTGTVHQPQHF. CDR3 DNA sequence: TGCGCCAGCAGTCAGCTCACAGGGACGGTGCATCAGCCCCAGCATTTT.